The next 9 T cell receptor beta chains were all read from a single sample in a study of CD8 T cells in ankylosing spondylitis. TCRdb reanalysed the 5' RACE reads using MiXCR and keeps one entry per CDR3 protein. Here the sample spans approximately 260,000 distinct CDR3 sequences, over 8.5% being singletons. The sample comprised blood, either unsorted or a sorted T cell fraction (not recorded which). All receptors come from a male donor with ankylosing spondylitis or in good health (not recorded which).

Many counts were recorded for this clonotype. The chain links TRBV29-1 to TRBJ1-2; D gene uncertain. In germline, CDR1 is SQVTM, CDR2 ANQGSEA. Trimming cost V 1 base and J 2 bases, with 8 bases left between them. The CDR3 loop spans 13 amino acids. This chain's CDR3 is CSVEGHRNYGYTF. The DNA for the CDR3 is TGCAGCGTTGAAGGGCACAGAAACTATGGCTACACCTTC.

The count of this clonotype is one. The rearrangement links TRBV7-2 to TRBJ2-1; 13 positions agree with TRBD2. Germline V gene sequence: CDR1 SGHTA, CDR2 FQGNSA. This CDR3 has 15 residues. V gave up 6 bases and J gave up 11 bases; unmatched junction bases: 10. The CDR3: CASRPGTSGILKQFF. The CDR3 coding sequence is TGTGCCAGCAGACCCGGGACTAGCGGGATATTGAAGCAGTTCTTC.

This clonotype was found many times. The chain links TRBV7-2 to TRBJ2-7; 8 nucleotides match TRBD2. CDR3 length equals 16 residues. CDR1 and CDR2 (germline): SGHTA, FQGNSA. J gave up 4 bases and V 1 base, and 9 bases lay outside the gene matches. CDR3 nucleotides: TGTGCCAGCAGCTTAGTATCCTCGGGAGGGAGTTACGAGCAGTACTTC. Its protein is CASSLVSSGGSYEQYF.

This clonotype was seen more than once but under ten times. This chain links TRBV27 with TRBJ1-5; TRBD1 matches 8 bases. Unmatched junction bases numbered 5, after V lost 0 bases and J lost 7 bases. Germline lookup yields CDR1 MNHEY and CDR2 SMNVEV (reference sequence). The CDR3 runs to 15 residues. DNA for the CDR3: TGTGCCAGCAGTTTATCTACAGGGGGTACGCAGCCCCAGCATTTT. This sequence encodes CASSLSTGGTQPQHF.

In its sample, this clonotype was seen a few times. This chain uses TRBV5-5 with TRBJ2-1; D not certain. The CDR3 contains 15 residues. The ends were cut back, 4 bases at V and 6 bases at J, with 17 bases in the middle. Germline loops: CDR1 SGHKS, CDR2 YYEKEE (reference sequence). The CDR3 region is CASSPTMTPTNEQFF. The DNA of the CDR3 is TGTGCCAGCAGCCCGACAATGACCCCAACCAATGAGCAGTTCTTC.

The sample holds many counts of this clonotype. The chain uses TRBV7-2 and TRBJ1-1; no clear D. The CDR3 loop spans 15 amino acids. Germline assignment: CDR1 SGHTA and CDR2 FQGNSA. Trimming stripped 2 bases from V and 10 bases from J, with 20 bases between. This chain's CDR3 is CASSLRGQAPDIAFF. The DNA for the CDR3 is TGTGCCAGCAGCTTACGTGGGCAAGCCCCTGACATAGCTTTCTTT.

The chain recombines TRBV20-1 with TRBJ2-7; D call uncertain. The length of the CDR3 is 14 residues. Looked up from germline, CDR1 is DFQATT and CDR2 is SNEGSKA (reference sequence). Trimming stripped 0 bases from V and 0 bases from J, with 9 bases between. The CDR3 nucleotides are TGCAGTGCTAGAGATCAAGGGTTCTCCTACGAGCAGTACTTC. Protein sequence: CSARDQGFSYEQYF.

This clonotype was seen at least ten times. DNA of the CDR3: TGTGCCAGCAGCCCGTTGAAAGGGGGCACTGAAGCTTTCTTT. It specifies CASSPLKGGTEAFF. This sequence joins TRBV3-1 and TRBJ1-1; D is perhaps TRBD1 (6 bases). V dropped 4 bases and J dropped 4 bases, with 13 bases sitting between them. From germline, CDR1 is LGHDT and CDR2 YNNKEL (reference sequence). The CDR3 has 14 amino acids.

This clonotype showed up many times. This rearrangement joins TRBV5-1 to TRBJ2-7, with 7 bases fitting TRBD2. Germline loops: CDR1 SGHRS, CDR2 YFSETQ. This CDR3 spans 15 amino acids. Trimming took 2 bases from V and 3 from J; bases not matched to a gene: 8. DNA of the CDR3: TGCGCCAGCAGCTTTGGGGGGACTAACGTCTACGAGCAGTACTTC. It is translated as CASSFGGTNVYEQYF.